The 31 T cell receptor beta chains listed next were all sequenced from one sample in a study of radiotherapy plus CTLA-4 blockade in lung cancer (dated by TCRdb to about 2018). The library was built by means of the immunoSEQ multiplex PCR assay. The source is immuneACCESS, and TCRdb retained only in-frame sequences with V and J called. Part of the clones is not carried over; for the studies checked, unresolved V genes explain less than half of this, and the remainder is unexplained. Here the sample has tens of thousands of clones; around 77% occur a single time. The leading ten clones occupy around 2.8% of the sample. This specimen consisted of peripheral blood, obtained from a patient treated with radiotherapy plus ipilimumab. The receptors come from a human donor with non-small cell lung cancer who had a complete response to radiotherapy plus ipilimumab.

As DNA, the CDR3 is TGTGCCAGCAGTTTAGAGGGCGGGGTTACCTACGAGCAGTACTTC. This sequence encodes CASSLEGGVTYEQYF. This chain uses TRBV27 with TRBJ2-7; tentative D call: TRBD2 (6 bases). This CDR3 has 15 residues. Germline V gene lookup returns CDR1 MNHEY and CDR2 SMNVEV (reference sequence). The V and J ends lost 2 bases and 2 bases respectively, with 13 bases between them.

Only one count was recorded for this clone. The chain is built from TRBV10-3 and TRBJ2-5; 7 bases line up with TRBD2. The J call may not be correct, given that the DNA end is closer to TRBJ2-7. The length of the CDR3 is 12 residues. Germline V gene lookup returns CDR1 ENHRY and CDR2 SYGVKD. The CDR3 DNA is TGTGCCATCGGACGGGGAGGGAACGAGCAGTACTTC. Translating it yields CAIGRGGNEQYF.

Here the CDR3 DNA reads TGTGCCAGCAGCGCGGGCCGAGCGGCGGGAGGTTTAGATACGCAGTATTTT. Its protein product is CASSAGRAAGGLDTQYF. The rearrangement uses TRBV9 and TRBJ2-3; TRBD2 matches at 8 bases. The CDR3 contains 17 residues. The J segment lost 5 bases and the V segment lost 3 bases, leaving 14 bases of the junction unmatched. Per the germline V gene, CDR1 is SGDLS and CDR2 is YYNGEE.

The rearrangement joins TRBV7-2 to TRBJ1-5; D gene ambiguous. This CDR3 is built from 15 residues. CDR1 SGHTA and CDR2 FQGNSA come from the germline V gene. V lost 1 base and J lost 2, with 9 bases in between. CDR3 region: CASSLVRSGNQPQHF. The CDR3 DNA reads as TGTGCCAGCAGCTTAGTGCGGTCGGGCAATCAGCCCCAGCATTTT. The whole variable domain, filled in from reference TRBV7-2 and TRBJ1-5, reads GAGVSQSPSNKVTEKGKDVELRCDPISGHTALYWYRQSLGQGLEFLIYFQGNSAPDKSGLPSDRFSAERTGGSVSTLTIQRTQQEDSAVYLCASSLVRSGNQPQHFGDGTRLSIL.

The chain combines TRBV7-2 with TRBJ1-5; TRBD1 is a possible D gene (5 bases). The CDR3 runs to 15 residues. Germline V gene lookup returns CDR1 SGHTA and CDR2 FQGNSA. V shed 1 base and J shed 4 bases, with 11 bases lying between them. The CDR3 DNA is TGTGCCAGCAGCTTAGTTGACAGTCGTAATCAGCCCCAGCATTTT. It yields the protein CASSLVDSRNQPQHF.

This clone occurred once. The chain employs TRBV12-5 and TRBJ2-5; D call uncertain. Per germline, CDR1 LGHNT and CDR2 FRNRAP. V was cut by 3 bases and J by 5 bases, with 10 bases left in between. The CDR3 has 13 amino acids. Here the CDR3 reads CASGLPNGETQYF. The CDR3 region has the DNA TGTGCTAGTGGTTTACCCAACGGGGAGACCCAGTACTTC. Full variable domain (outside the CDR3, taken from reference TRBV12-5 and TRBJ2-5): DARVTQTPRHKVTEMGQEVTMRCQPILGHNTVFWYRQTMMQGLELLAYFRNRAPLDDSGMPKDRFSAEMPDATLATLKIQPSEPRDSAVYFCASGLPNGETQYFGPGTRLLVL.

CDR3: CASSLDGGSTNEKLFF. CDR3 DNA: TGCGCCAGCAGCTTGGATGGCGGATCAACTAATGAAAAACTGTTTTTT. The chain couples TRBV5-1 to TRBJ1-4, with unresolved D. The CDR3 is made up of 16 amino acids. Germline V gene sequence: CDR1 SGHRS, CDR2 YFSETQ. Trimming removed 0 bases at V and 0 bases at J, with 9 bases between.

This chain links TRBV18 with TRBJ1-3; D unresolved. The CDR3 extends over 16 amino acids. Germline CDR1 and CDR2: KGHSH and LQKENI. The ends were cut back, 6 bases at V and 4 bases at J, with 19 bases in the middle. CDR3 nucleotide sequence: TGTGCCAGCTCTTATGAACCGGGAATCTCCGGAAACACCATATATTTT. Amino acid sequence: CASSYEPGISGNTIYF.

This clone turned up a few times. This chain uses TRBV7-9 with TRBJ1-4; D remains unclear. Trimming left V 5 bases short and J 14 bases short, with 9 bases between. The CDR3 runs 10 residues. Looked up from germline, CDR1 is SEHNR and CDR2 is FQNEAQ (reference sequence). The CDR3 region has the DNA TGTGCCAGCAGCCTTAATCAGCTGTTTTTT. It yields the protein CASSLNQLFF.

CDR3 bases: TGCGCCAGCAGCCAGACGTCTCAGGGGCCGACCTACGAGCAGTACTTC. Amino acid sequence: CASSQTSQGPTYEQYF. This sequence joins TRBV4-1 and TRBJ2-7; D may be TRBD1 (6 bases). The CDR3 is 16 residues long. Trimming shortened V by 3 bases and J by 2 bases, and 17 bases separated the two germline ends. Germline loops: CDR1 MGHRA, CDR2 YSYEKL.

A word on this clone: An end of the junction differs from the germline gene, which may be a read error. The chain uses TRBV5-5 and TRBJ1-2, with 7 nucleotides matching TRBD1. This CDR3 is built from 15 residues. From germline, CDR1 is SGHKS and CDR2 YYEKEE (reference sequence). This chain's CDR3 is CASSPSVQGDYGYTF. The CDR3 nucleotides read TGCGCCAGCAGCCCGAGTGTCCAGGGGGATTATGGCTACACCTTC.

The chain combines TRBV7-9 with TRBJ1-2; D perhaps matches TRBD1 (6 bases). In germline, CDR1 is SEHNR, CDR2 FQNEAQ (reference sequence). The length of the CDR3 is 13 residues. Trimming shortened V by 2 bases and J by 6 bases, and 10 bases separated the two germline ends. The DNA of the CDR3 is TGTGCCAGCAGCTTAAACAGGGAAAATGGCTACACCTTC. The encoded protein is CASSLNRENGYTF.

The chain combines TRBV27 with TRBJ2-7; a possible D gene is TRBD1 (6 bases). This CDR3 has 15 amino acids. The V gene lost 2 bases and the J gene lost 2 bases, with 13 bases spanning the gap. Germline assignment: CDR1 MNHEY and CDR2 SMNVEV (reference sequence). The CDR3 bases are TGTGCCAGCAGTTTACGACCGGGACAAACCTACGAGCAGTACTTC. Amino acid sequence: CASSLRPGQTYEQYF.

The chain links TRBV5-1 to TRBJ2-7; 7 bases agree with TRBD1. The V segment lost 3 bases and the J segment 5 bases; nucleotides outside the gene matches: 8. CDR3 length: 14 residues. Per the germline V gene, CDR1 is SGHRS and CDR2 is YFSETQ. The CDR3 DNA follows: TGCGCCAGCAGCTCTTACAGGGGCCTGGACGAGCAGTACTTC. Its translation: CASSSYRGLDEQYF.

V and J are TRBV6-4 and TRBJ2-2; 7 bases line up with TRBD1. The V gene's germline CDR1 is MRHNA and CDR2 SNTAGT. V was pared by 3 bases and J by 9 bases, with 10 bases of the junction left unmatched. The CDR3 has 15 amino acids. CDR3 sequence reads: CASSERQGAVRELFF. In DNA form, the CDR3 reads TGTGCCAGCAGTGAACGACAGGGAGCCGTCCGGGAGCTGTTTTTT.

The chain couples TRBV29-1 to TRBJ1-2; no definite D call. Deletions cut 4 bases from V and 6 bases from J, with 9 bases between. The CDR3 runs 11 residues. Germline loops: CDR1 SQVTM, CDR2 ANQGSEA. Written as DNA, the CDR3 is TGCAGCGTTGTAGCGGCAGATGGCTACACCTTC. This translates into CSVVAADGYTF.

V is TRBV9 and J is TRBJ1-3; 7 positions match TRBD1. V gave up 0 bases and J gave up 2 bases; unmatched junction bases: 5. There are 16 residues in the CDR3. Germline CDR1 reads SGDLS; CDR2 reads YYNGEE. Written as DNA, the CDR3 is TGTGCCAGCAGCGTAGGAGCAGGGGGGACTGGAAACACCATATATTTT. Encoded protein: CASSVGAGGTGNTIYF.

The V and J genes are TRBV2 and TRBJ1-2; TRBD1 matches at 8 bases. CDR1 SNHLY and CDR2 FYNNEI come from the germline V gene. The V and J ends lost 10 bases and 7 bases, in that order; junction bases with no gene match: 14. This CDR3 is built from 14 residues. CDR3 nucleotides: TGTGCCACCGGTCGGACAGGGTCAAGTTTTGGCTACACCTTC. Translation gives CATGRTGSSFGYTF.

Here the CDR3 DNA reads TGTGCCAGCAGTTTAATGTACAGGGCTGGGCACTATGGCTACACCTTC. Protein: CASSLMYRAGHYGYTF. The V and J genes are TRBV28 and TRBJ1-2, with a possible D match to TRBD1 (6 bases). The V end was cut by 2 bases, the J end by 3 bases, with 16 bases between. The CDR3 consists of 16 residues. CDR1 and CDR2 from the germline V gene are MDHEN and SYDVKM.

This clone was observed a single time. The genes are TRBV27 and TRBJ2-4; D might be TRBD2 (5 bases). V was pared by 5 bases and J by 3 bases, with 14 bases between. Germline V gene sequence: CDR1 MNHEY, CDR2 SMNVEV (reference sequence). The CDR3 spans 15 residues. In DNA, the CDR3 is TGTGCCAGCAGTCCCAGTTGGGCGGGCAAAAACATTCAGTACTTC. Translating it yields CASSPSWAGKNIQYF.

The chain is built from TRBV10-1 and TRBJ2-5; a possible D gene is TRBD1 (6 bases). The germline CDR1 and CDR2 sequences are WNHNN and SYGVQD (reference sequence). This CDR3 region has 16 residues. Trimming removed 2 bases from V and 3 bases from J, with 16 bases in between. The CDR3 sequence is CASSERGRGGEETQYF. Here the CDR3 DNA reads TGCGCCAGCAGTGAGAGGGGCCGAGGGGGAGAAGAGACCCAGTACTTC.

This clone was seen many times. This chain links TRBV7-9 with TRBJ2-7; 9 nucleotides match TRBD1. J lost 5 bases, V lost 5 bases, and 13 bases had no gene match. Per the germline V gene, CDR1 is SEHNR and CDR2 is FQNEAQ (reference sequence). The CDR3 spans 16 residues. The CDR3: CASSTPRGGQGNEQYF. The CDR3 bases are TGTGCCAGCAGCACCCCAAGGGGGGGACAGGGTAACGAGCAGTACTTC.

The chain couples TRBV10-1 to TRBJ2-1, with D possibly matching TRBD2 (7 bases). Per the germline V gene, CDR1 is WNHNN and CDR2 is SYGVQD (reference sequence). The length of the CDR3 is 14 residues. Trimming shortened V by 8 bases and J by 0 bases, and 11 bases separated the two germline ends. The CDR3 reads CASSAGASYNEQFF. The CDR3 region has the DNA TGCGCCAGCTCCGCGGGGGCCTCCTACAATGAGCAGTTCTTC.

This clone was seen a few times. The rearrangement uses TRBV18 and TRBJ2-7, with D tentatively TRBD2 (5 bases). Germline V gene data show CDR1 as KGHSH and CDR2 as LQKENI. The CDR3 extends over 13 amino acids. Trimming removed 1 base at V and 3 bases at J, with 7 bases between. CDR3 DNA sequence: TGTGCCAGCTCACCACAGGGAGACTACGAGCAGTACTTC. Translated: CASSPQGDYEQYF.

The V and J genes are TRBV2 and TRBJ1-1, with D possibly matching TRBD1 (5 bases). Trimming shortened V by 6 bases and J by 4 bases, and 12 bases separated the two germline ends. The germline gives CDR1 SNHLY, CDR2 FYNNEI. This CDR3 is 13 amino acids long. The CDR3 nucleotides read TGTGCCAGCAGCAGGGCGGGGGGCACTGAAGCTTTCTTT. This sequence encodes CASSRAGGTEAFF.

The chain is built from TRBV5-8 and TRBJ2-7, with 11 bases identical to TRBD1. CDR3 size: 14 residues. The V segment lost 6 bases and the J segment 6 bases; nucleotides outside the gene matches: 8. From germline, CDR1 is SGHTS and CDR2 YDEGEE. CDR3 sequence: CASNPGQGAREQYF. Written as DNA, the CDR3 is TGTGCCAGCAACCCCGGACAGGGGGCGCGCGAGCAGTACTTC.

The chain is built from TRBV6-5 and TRBJ2-3; a weak D match, TRBD1 (6 bases). Germline CDR1 reads MNHEY; CDR2 reads SVGAGI. The CDR3 totals 14 residues. V lost 7 bases and J 4 bases, leaving 15 bases between the germline ends. The CDR3 DNA follows: TGTGCCAGCAAGCTACAGGGTGGCGCAGATACGCAGTATTTT. Its translation is CASKLQGGADTQYF.

The CDR3 nucleotides read TGTGCCAGCAGTCCCGCTAGGGACTCGACGGCAGCTTTCTTT. It specifies CASSPARDSTAAFF. The J gene is TRBJ1-1, the V gene TRBV6-1, with D tentatively TRBD1 (5 bases). The CDR3 contains 14 residues. In germline, CDR1 is MNHNS, CDR2 SASEGT. V gave up 5 bases and J gave up 10 bases, with 20 bases separating them.

This clone was observed once. The junction does not match germline at one end; this may be a read error. The same CDR3 also results from other DNA sequences found in this sample. J is TRBJ2-2 and V is TRBV5-6; TRBD1 aligns across 7 bases. The CDR3 runs to 17 residues. Germline loops: CDR1 SGHDT, CDR2 YYEEEE. The chain's CDR3 is CASSLFTGTVNTGELFF. CDR3 DNA sequence: TGTGCTAGCAGCTTGTTTACCGGGACAGTAAACACCGGGGAGCTGTTTTTT.

This chain connects TRBV2 to TRBJ1-4, with 7 bases identical to TRBD1. Germline V gene lookup returns CDR1 SNHLY and CDR2 FYNNEI. J was trimmed by 6 bases and V by 4 bases; bases with no gene match: 11. The CDR3 covers 16 residues. CDR3 sequence (DNA): TGTGCCAGCAGTGTTCTACAACCTGGACAGGATGAAAAACTGTTTTTT. Its protein is CASSVLQPGQDEKLFF.

The chain carries TRBV7-2 and TRBJ2-2; 8 nucleotides match TRBD1. Germline CDR1 is SGHTA and CDR2 is FQGNSA. The length of the CDR3 is 16 residues. The junction had 12 bases not matched to a gene; V was cut back by 5 bases and J by 7 bases. In DNA form, the CDR3 reads TGTGCCAGCAGCAAATATGCCGGGACAGGAAACGGGGAGCTGTTTTTT. Translated: CASSKYAGTGNGELFF. Variable domain in full (rest from reference TRBV7-2 and TRBJ2-2): GAGVSQSPSNKVTEKGKDVELRCDPISGHTALYWYRQSLGQGLEFLIYFQGNSAPDKSGLPSDRFSAERTGGSVSTLTIQRTQQEDSAVYLCASSKYAGTGNGELFFGEGSRLTVL.